The clone carrying this TCR beta chain was recorded only once. Antigen specificity is unknown. 60 Vbeta and 13 Jbeta primers were used in PCR. Under the authors' procedure: Later, an analysis found tens of millions of unique TCR beta chains, and 9.5 million to 12 million of these were shared. Repertoires were generated with immunoSEQ multiplex PCR, while TCRdb's copy carries only in-frame clones and drops some. V, J and clone size are taken as reported in that table, and D and trimming were inferred from the DNA itself. The sample lists approximately 160,000 clones; 78% were seen once. The data were taken from a study of cytomegalovirus exposure and HLA in healthy donors. The study's findings and limits: Most TCR sequences showed up rarely, but some public TCRs showed up in many donors.

Germline CDR1 is SGHRS and CDR2 is YFSETQ. V was shortened by 2 bases and J by 2 bases, with 10 bases between the two germline ends. This CDR3 is 14 amino acids long. This rearrangement joins TRBV5-1 to TRBJ1-1, with a possible D match to TRBD1 (6 bases). The specimen was PBMCs. The receptor was derived from a woman between 40 and 50 years old in good health and CMV-seropositive. In nucleotides, the CDR3 is TGCGCCAGCAGCTTTTTGGGGGCCAACACTGAAGCTTTCTTT. It codes for CASSFLGANTEAFF.